This T cell receptor beta chain derives from a study of tumor and adjacent non-tumor tissue in lung cancer. CDR3 size: 15 residues. Trimming took off 1 base at V and 4 bases at J, with 13 bases between the two ends. The V gene's germline CDR1 is MGHRA and CDR2 YSYEKL. The template was RNA from unsorted bulk tissue. This clonotype was detected many times. The library came from three nested PCR rounds adapted from ARM-PCR protocols. TCRdb used MiXCR to reprocess the multiplex PCR reads, holding one entry per CDR3 protein. The profile shows more than 85,000 distinct CDR3 sequences, approximately 57% of them singletons.

The specimen was lung tumor tissue. This sequence originates from a man between 65 and 80 years old with non-small cell lung cancer. The chain recombines TRBV4-1 with TRBJ1-1, with D hard to call. CDR3 DNA sequence: TGCGCCAGCAGCCAAGCGTATAGGGTCAGCACTGAAGCTTTCTTT. Protein product: CASSQAYRVSTEAFF.